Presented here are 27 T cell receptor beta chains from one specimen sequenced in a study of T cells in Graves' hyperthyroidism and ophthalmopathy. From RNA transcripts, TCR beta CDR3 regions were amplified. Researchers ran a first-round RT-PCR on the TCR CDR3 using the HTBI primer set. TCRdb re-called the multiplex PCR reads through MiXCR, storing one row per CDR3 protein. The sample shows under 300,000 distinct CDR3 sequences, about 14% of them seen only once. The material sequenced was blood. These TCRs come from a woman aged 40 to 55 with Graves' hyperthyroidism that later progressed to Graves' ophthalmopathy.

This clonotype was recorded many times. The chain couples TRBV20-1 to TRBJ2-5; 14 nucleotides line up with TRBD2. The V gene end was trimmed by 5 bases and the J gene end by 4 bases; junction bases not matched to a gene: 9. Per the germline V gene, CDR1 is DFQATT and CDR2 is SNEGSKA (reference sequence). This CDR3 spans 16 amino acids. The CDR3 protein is CSALGLAGGLVETQYF. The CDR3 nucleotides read TGCAGTGCTCTCGGACTAGCGGGAGGACTAGTAGAGACCCAGTACTTC.

CDR3: CANRARESSYEQYF. As DNA, the CDR3 is TGTGCCAATAGGGCGCGGGAGAGCTCCTACGAGCAGTACTTC. This chain connects TRBV2 to TRBJ2-7; TRBD2 matches at 7 bases. The length of the CDR3 is 14 residues. The V gene end was trimmed by 10 bases and the J gene end by 0 bases; junction bases not matched to a gene: 9. Germline V CDR1 and CDR2: SNHLY, FYNNEI. The full variable domain, its missing parts supplied by reference TRBV2 and TRBJ2-7, is EPEVTQTPSHQVTQMGQEVILRCVPISNHLYFYWYRQILGQKVEFLVSFYNNEISEKSEIFDDQFSVERPDGSNFTLKIRSTKLEDSAMYFCANRARESSYEQYFGPGTRLTVT.

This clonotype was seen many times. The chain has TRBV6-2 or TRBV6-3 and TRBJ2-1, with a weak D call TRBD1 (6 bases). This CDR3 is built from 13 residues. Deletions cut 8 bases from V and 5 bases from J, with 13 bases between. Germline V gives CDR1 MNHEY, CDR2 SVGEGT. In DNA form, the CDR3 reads TGTGCCAGCGGGTGGCAGGGGAACAATGAGCAGTTCTTC. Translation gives CASGWQGNNEQFF.

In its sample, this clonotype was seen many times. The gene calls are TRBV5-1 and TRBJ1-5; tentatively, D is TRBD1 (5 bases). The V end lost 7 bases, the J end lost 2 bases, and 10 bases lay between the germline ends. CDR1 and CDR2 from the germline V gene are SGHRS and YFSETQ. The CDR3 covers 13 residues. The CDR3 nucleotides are TGCGCCAGCGGGGGTAGTGGCAATCAGCCCCAGCATTTT. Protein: CASGGSGNQPQHF.

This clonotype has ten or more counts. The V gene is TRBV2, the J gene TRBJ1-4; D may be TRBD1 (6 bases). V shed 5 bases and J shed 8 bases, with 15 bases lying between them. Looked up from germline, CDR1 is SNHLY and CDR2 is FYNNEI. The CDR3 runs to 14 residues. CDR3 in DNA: TGTGCCAGCAGTTACCAGGGGTGGGACGAAAAACTGTTTTTT. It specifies CASSYQGWDEKLFF. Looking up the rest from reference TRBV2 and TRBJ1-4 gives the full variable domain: EPEVTQTPSHQVTQMGQEVILRCVPISNHLYFYWYRQILGQKVEFLVSFYNNEISEKSEIFDDQFSVERPDGSNFTLKIRSTKLEDSAMYFCASSYQGWDEKLFFGSGTQLSVL.

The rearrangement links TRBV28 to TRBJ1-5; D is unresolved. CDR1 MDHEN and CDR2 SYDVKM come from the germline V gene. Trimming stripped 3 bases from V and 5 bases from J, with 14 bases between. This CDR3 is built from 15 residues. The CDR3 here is CASSLAGVLYQPQHF. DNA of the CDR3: TGTGCCAGCAGTTTGGCCGGGGTTCTATATCAGCCCCAGCATTTT.

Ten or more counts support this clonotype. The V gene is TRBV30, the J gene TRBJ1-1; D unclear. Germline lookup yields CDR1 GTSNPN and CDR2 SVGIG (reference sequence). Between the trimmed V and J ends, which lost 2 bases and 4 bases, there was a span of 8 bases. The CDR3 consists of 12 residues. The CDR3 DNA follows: TGTGCCTGGAGTATGTGGGGCACTGAAGCTTTCTTT. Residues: CAWSMWGTEAFF. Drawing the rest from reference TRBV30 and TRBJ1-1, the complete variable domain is SQTIHQWPATLVQPVGSPLSLECTVEGTSNPNLYWYRQAAGRGLQLLFYSVGIGQISSEVPQNLSASRPQDRQFILSSKKLLLSDSGFYLCAWSMWGTEAFFGQGTRLTVV.

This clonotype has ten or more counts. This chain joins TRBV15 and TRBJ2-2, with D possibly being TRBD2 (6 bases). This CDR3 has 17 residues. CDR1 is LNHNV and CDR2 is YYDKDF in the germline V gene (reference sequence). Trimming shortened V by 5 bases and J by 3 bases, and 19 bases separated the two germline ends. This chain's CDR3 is CATSLEFGGADTGELFF. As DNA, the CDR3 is TGTGCCACCAGCCTAGAGTTTGGAGGGGCCGACACCGGGGAGCTGTTTTTT.

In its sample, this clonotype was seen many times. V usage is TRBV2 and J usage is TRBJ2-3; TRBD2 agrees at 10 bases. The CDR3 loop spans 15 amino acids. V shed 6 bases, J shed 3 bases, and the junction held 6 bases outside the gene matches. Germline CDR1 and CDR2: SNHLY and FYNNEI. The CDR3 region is CASRKIAGGTDTQYF. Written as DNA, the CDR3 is TGTGCCAGCAGAAAAATAGCGGGAGGTACAGATACGCAGTATTTT.

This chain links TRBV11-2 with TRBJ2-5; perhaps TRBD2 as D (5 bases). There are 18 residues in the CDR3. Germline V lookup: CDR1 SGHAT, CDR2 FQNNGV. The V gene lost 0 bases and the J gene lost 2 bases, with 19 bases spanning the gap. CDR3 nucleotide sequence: TGTGCCAGCAGCTTAGATCGGGGAGAGATGCAGTGGCAAGAGACCCAGTACTTC. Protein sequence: CASSLDRGEMQWQETQYF.

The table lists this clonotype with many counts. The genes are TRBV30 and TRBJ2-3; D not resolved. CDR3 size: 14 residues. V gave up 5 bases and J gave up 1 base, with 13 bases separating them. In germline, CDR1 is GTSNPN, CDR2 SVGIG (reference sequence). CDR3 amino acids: CAWDPGLGTDTQYF. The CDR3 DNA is TGTGCCTGGGACCCGGGCCTCGGCACAGATACGCAGTATTTT.

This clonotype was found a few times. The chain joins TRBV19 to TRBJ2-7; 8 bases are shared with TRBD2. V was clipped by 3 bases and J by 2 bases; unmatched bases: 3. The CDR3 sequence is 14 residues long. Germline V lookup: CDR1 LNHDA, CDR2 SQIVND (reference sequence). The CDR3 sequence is CASSMTSVPYEQYF. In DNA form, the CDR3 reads TGTGCCAGTAGTATGACTAGCGTACCCTACGAGCAGTACTTC.

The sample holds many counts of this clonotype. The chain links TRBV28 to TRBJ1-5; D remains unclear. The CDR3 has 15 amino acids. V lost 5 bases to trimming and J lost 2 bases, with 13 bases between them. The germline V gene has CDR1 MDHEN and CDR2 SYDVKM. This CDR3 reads CASSLRQPGNQPQHF. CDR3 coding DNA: TGTGCCAGCAGTCTCCGACAACCCGGCAATCAGCCCCAGCATTTT.

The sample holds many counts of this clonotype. For the CDR3, the DNA is TGTGCCAGCAGTACCCTGGGGGGGCGAGCTTTCTTT. Amino acid sequence: CASSTLGGRAFF. The V and J genes are TRBV6-1 and TRBJ1-1, with D maybe TRBD1 (6 bases). The germline V gene has CDR1 MNHNS and CDR2 SASEGT. This CDR3 has 12 residues. V was clipped by 5 bases and J by 10 bases, with 14 bases between them.

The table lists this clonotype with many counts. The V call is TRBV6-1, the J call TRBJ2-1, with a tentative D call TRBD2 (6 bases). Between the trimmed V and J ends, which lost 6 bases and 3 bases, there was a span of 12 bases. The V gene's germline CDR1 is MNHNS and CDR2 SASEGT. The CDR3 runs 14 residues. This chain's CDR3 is CASSETSDYNEQFF. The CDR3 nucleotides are TGTGCCAGCAGCGAGACTAGTGACTACAATGAGCAGTTCTTC.

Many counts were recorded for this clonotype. Here the CDR3 reads CASSYRDYGNEQFF. The CDR3 DNA sequence: TGTGCCAGCAGTTACCGGGACTATGGGAATGAGCAGTTCTTC. The gene calls are TRBV6-5 and TRBJ2-1, with 7 bases that match TRBD2. This CDR3 region has 14 residues. CDR1 and CDR2 from the germline V gene are MNHEY and SVGAGI. Germline trimming cut 2 bases from V and 7 bases from J; bases unmatched to any gene: 5.

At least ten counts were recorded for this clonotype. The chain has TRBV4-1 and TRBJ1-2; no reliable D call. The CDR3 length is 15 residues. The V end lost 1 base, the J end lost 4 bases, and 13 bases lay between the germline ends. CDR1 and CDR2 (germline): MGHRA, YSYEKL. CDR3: CASSQVPGVGYGYTF. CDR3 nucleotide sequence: TGCGCCAGCAGCCAAGTACCCGGGGTGGGCTATGGCTACACCTTC.

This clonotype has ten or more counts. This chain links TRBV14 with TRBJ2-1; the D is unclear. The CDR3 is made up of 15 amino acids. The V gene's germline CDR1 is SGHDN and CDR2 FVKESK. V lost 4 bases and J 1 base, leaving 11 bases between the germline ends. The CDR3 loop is CASSRNLRSYNEQFF. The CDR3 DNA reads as TGTGCCAGCAGCCGCAACCTTCGGTCCTACAATGAGCAGTTCTTC.

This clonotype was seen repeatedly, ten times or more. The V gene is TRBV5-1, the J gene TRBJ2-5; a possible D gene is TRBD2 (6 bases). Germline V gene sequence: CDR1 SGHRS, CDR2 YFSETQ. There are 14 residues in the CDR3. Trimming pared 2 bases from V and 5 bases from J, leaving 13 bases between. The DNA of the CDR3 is TGCGCCAGCAGCTTCGGGACTTCTTATGAGACCCAGTACTTC. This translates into CASSFGTSYETQYF.

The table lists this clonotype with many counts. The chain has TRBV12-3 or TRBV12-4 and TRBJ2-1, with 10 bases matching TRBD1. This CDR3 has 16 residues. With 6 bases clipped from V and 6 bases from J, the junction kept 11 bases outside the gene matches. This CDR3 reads CASRSSGQGTGNEQFF. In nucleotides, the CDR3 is TGTGCCAGCAGGTCCTCGGGACAGGGGACGGGCAATGAGCAGTTCTTC.

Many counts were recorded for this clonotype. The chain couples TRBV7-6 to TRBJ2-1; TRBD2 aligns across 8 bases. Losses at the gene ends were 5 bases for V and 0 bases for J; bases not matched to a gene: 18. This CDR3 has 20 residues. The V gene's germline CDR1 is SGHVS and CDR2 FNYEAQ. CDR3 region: CASSLPSASGLRSSYNEQFF. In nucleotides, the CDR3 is TGTGCCAGCAGCCTGCCGAGTGCTAGCGGGCTCCGTAGCTCCTACAATGAGCAGTTCTTC.

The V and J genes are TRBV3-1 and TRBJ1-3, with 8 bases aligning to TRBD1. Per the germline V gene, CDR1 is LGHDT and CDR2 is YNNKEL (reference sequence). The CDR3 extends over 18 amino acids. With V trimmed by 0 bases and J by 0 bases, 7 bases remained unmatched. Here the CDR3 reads CASSQDRQGAFSGNTIYF. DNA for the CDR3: TGTGCCAGCAGCCAAGATCGTCAGGGGGCCTTCTCTGGAAACACCATATATTTT.

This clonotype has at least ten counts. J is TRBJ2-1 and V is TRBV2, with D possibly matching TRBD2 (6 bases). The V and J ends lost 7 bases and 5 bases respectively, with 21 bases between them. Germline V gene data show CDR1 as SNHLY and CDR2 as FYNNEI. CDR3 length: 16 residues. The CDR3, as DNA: TGTGCCAGCACCAAAGGGGCGGCGGGATTGGACAATGAGCAGTTCTTC. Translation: CASTKGAAGLDNEQFF.

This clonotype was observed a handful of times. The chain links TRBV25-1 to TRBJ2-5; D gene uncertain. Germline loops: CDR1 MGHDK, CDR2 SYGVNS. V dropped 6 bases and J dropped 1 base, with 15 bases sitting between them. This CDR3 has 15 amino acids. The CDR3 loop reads CASSLPAGGQETQYF. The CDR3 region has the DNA TGTGCCAGCAGCCTACCTGCCGGTGGCCAAGAGACCCAGTACTTC. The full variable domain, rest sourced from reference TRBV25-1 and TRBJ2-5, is EADIYQTPRYLVIGTGKKITLECSQTMGHDKMYWYQQDPGMELHLIHYSYGVNSTEKGDLSSESTVSRIRTEHFPLTLESARPSHTSQYLCASSLPAGGQETQYFGPGTRLLVL.

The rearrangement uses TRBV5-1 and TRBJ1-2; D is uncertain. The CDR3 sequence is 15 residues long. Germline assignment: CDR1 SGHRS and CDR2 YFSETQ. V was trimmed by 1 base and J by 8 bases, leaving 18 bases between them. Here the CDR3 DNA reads TGCGCCAGCAGCTTGATAGGAGGGTATCTTGGGGGCTACACCTTC. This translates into CASSLIGGYLGGYTF.

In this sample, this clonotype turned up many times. This CDR3 is CASSAYWQSTDTQYF. The CDR3 DNA follows: TGTGCCAGCAGTGCCTACTGGCAGAGCACAGATACGCAGTATTTT. The chain has TRBV6-2 or TRBV6-3 and TRBJ2-3; D ambiguous. Germline V gene lookup returns CDR1 MNHEY and CDR2 SVGEGT. V lost 5 bases and J lost 0, with 12 bases in between. The CDR3 consists of 15 residues.

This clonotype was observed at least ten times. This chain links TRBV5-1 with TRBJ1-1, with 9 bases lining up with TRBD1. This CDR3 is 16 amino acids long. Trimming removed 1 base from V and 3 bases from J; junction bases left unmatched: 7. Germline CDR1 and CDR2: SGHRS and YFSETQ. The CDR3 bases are TGCGCCAGCAGCTTGTACAGGGGGCGTCAGGACACTGAAGCTTTCTTT. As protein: CASSLYRGRQDTEAFF.